This T cell receptor beta chain is drawn from a study of blood T cell repertoires in COVID-19. Trimming removed 5 bases from V and 5 bases from J; junction bases left unmatched: 5. Per the germline V gene, CDR1 is MNHEY and CDR2 is SVGEGT. The CDR3 contains 13 residues. Profiled with immunoSEQ multiplex PCR; TCRdb holds only in-frame clones, not every one. This repertoire shows around 140,000 clones, around 80% found once; its top ten account for 2% to 2.5%. The sequence was collected from a man aged 35-49 years with acute COVID-19. Sequenced: PBMCs or T cells enriched from blood (not recorded which). The genes are TRBV6-2 or TRBV6-3 and TRBJ1-2; 7 positions agree with TRBD1. CDR3 DNA sequence: TGTGCCAGCAGTCAACAGGGGCGTTATGGCTACACCTTC. Its translation is CASSQQGRYGYTF.